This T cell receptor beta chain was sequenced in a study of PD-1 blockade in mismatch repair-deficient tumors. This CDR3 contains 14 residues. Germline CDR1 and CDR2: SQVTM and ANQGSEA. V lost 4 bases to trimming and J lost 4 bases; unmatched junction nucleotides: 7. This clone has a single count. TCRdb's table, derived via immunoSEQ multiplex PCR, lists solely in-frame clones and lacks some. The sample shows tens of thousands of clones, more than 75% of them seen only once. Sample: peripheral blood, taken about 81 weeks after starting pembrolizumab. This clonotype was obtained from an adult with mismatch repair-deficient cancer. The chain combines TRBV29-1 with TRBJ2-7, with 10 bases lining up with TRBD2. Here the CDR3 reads CSVVGTSESYEQYF. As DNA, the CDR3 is TGCAGCGTTGTTGGGACTAGCGAATCGTACGAGCAGTACTTC.